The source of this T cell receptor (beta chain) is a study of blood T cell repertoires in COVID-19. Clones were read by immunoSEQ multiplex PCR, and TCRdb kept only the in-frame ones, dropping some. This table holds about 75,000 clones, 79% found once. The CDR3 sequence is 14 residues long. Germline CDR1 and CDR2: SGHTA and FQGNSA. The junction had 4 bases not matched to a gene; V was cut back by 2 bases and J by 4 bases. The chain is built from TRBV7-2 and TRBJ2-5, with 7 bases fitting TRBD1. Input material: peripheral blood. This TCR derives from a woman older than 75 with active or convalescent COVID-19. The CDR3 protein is CASSLRQGGETQYF. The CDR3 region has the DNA TGTGCCAGCAGCTTAAGACAGGGTGGAGAGACCCAGTACTTC.